The rows below give T cell receptor beta chains drawn from one sample of a study of T cells in Graves' hyperthyroidism and ophthalmopathy. MiXCR, run by TCRdb on the multiplex PCR reads, gives a single entry per CDR3 protein. The sample includes fewer than 350,000 distinct CDR3 sequences, 13% of them seen just once. Sequenced input: blood. The receptors shown here come from a woman aged 25-40 years with Graves' hyperthyroidism that later progressed to Graves' ophthalmopathy. CDR3s include the opening cysteine and the closing phenylalanine or tryptophan. D genes are given only for firm matches. Rows give clone size only sometimes, using once, few, many, or a class for an expanded clone.

>many|TRBV3-1|TRBD2|TRBJ2-5
TGTGCCAGCAGCCAAGAAACCTCTAGCGGGAGGGGTAACCAAGGAACCCAGTACTTC
CASSQETSSGRGNQGTQYF
>many|TRBV29-1|NA|TRBJ2-7
TGCAGCGTTGGTCACGGAGCCTACGAGCAGTACTTC
CSVGHGAYEQYF
>many|TRBV12-3/TRBV12-4|TRBD1|TRBJ2-5
TGTGCCAGCAGTTTAGGGCTCCGGGACAGGGGCGAGACCCAGTACTTC
CASSLGLRDRGETQYF
>many|TRBV3-1|NA|TRBJ1-6
TGTGCCAGCAGCCTGAACTCGGGCCGTAATTCACCCCTCCACTTT
CASSLNSGRNSPLHF
>many|TRBV6-1|TRBD2|TRBJ2-1
TGTGCCAGCAGTTACCAGGGACTAGCGGGAGTTGAGCAGTTCTTC
CASSYQGLAGVEQFF
>many|TRBV7-8|TRBD1|TRBJ1-4
TGTGCCAGCAGCCAAACAGGGGGAGCAGCAACTAATGAAAAACTGTTTTTT
CASSQTGGAATNEKLFF
>many|TRBV6-1|NA|TRBJ2-7
TGCGCCACGTTGGGGGAAGCGAGAGTGCCCTACGAGCAGTACTTC
CATLGEARVPYEQYF
>many|TRBV5-1|TRBD2|TRBJ2-7
TGCGCCAGCAGCTTAAGCGGGAGGTCCTACGAGCAGTACTTC
CASSLSGRSYEQYF
>few|TRBV12-3/TRBV12-4|NA|TRBJ2-4
TGTGCCAGCAGTTTAGGGGGTATAGCCAAAAACACTCAGTACTTC
CASSLGGIAKNTQYF
>few|TRBV7-9|NA|TRBJ2-7
TGTGCCAGCAGCTTAAGCGTTAGCTCCTACGAGCAGTACTTC
CASSLSVSSYEQYF
>many|TRBV29-1|TRBD2|TRBJ2-5
TGCAGCGTTGACGGACTAGCGGGAGAAGAGACCCAGTACTTC
CSVDGLAGEETQYF
>few|TRBV6-2/TRBV6-3|NA|TRBJ1-3
TGTGCCAGCAGTTACGCGGGAACCCTGGGAAACACCATATATTTT
CASSYAGTLGNTIYF
>few|TRBV19|NA|TRBJ2-5
TGTGCCAGTAGTCCCCCAGGGAGGAGAGAGACCCAGTACTTC
CASSPPGRRETQYF
>many|TRBV11-2|TRBD2|TRBJ2-1
TGTGCCACCGAGCTTAGGGAGGGGATTGAGCAGTTCTTC
CATELREGIEQFF
>many|TRBV20-1|NA|TRBJ2-1
TGCAGTGCTCCGTGGGTCGGGACCCAAGAGGCCGAGCAGTTCTTC
CSAPWVGTQEAEQFF
>once|TRBV20-1|TRBD2|TRBJ2-7
TGCAGTGCTAGTAGTGCCAGCGGGAGAGGGACAGAGCAGTACTTC
CSASSASGRGTEQYF
>few|TRBV5-8|NA|TRBJ1-3
TGTGCCAGCAGCTTTGGGGGTACAGGAAGCTCTGGAAACACCATATATTTT
CASSFGGTGSSGNTIYF
>many|TRBV6-2/TRBV6-3|NA|TRBJ2-7
TGTGCCAGCGCACCCCTTGACAGGCTCTCCTACGAGCAGTACTTC
CASAPLDRLSYEQYF
>few|TRBV30|NA|TRBJ2-3
TGTGCCTGGAGGGTCGGGCGGGGCTTCGATACGCAGTATTTT
CAWRVGRGFDTQYF
>many|TRBV18|NA|TRBJ2-1
TGTGCCAGCTCACCCAGGGACAATGAGCAGTTCTTC
CASSPRDNEQFF
>once|TRBV11-2|NA|TRBJ2-5
TGTGCCAGCAGCGCCTCCACCCGGGAGACCCAGTACTTC
CASSASTRETQYF
>NA|TRBV6-1|TRBD2|TRBJ2-5
TGTGCCAGCAGTGGGGACTATACGCAAGAGACCCAGTACTTC
CASSGDYTQETQYF
>many|TRBV6-2/TRBV6-3|TRBD2|TRBJ2-1
TGTGCCAGCAGTTATCCTCGCGGGAGGCTCCATGAGCAGTTCTTC
CASSYPRGRLHEQFF
>many|TRBV6-1|TRBD2|TRBJ2-1
TGTGCCAGCACCGCCGGGACTAGCGGCTACAATGAGCAGTTCTTC
CASTAGTSGYNEQFF
>few|TRBV14|NA|TRBJ1-4
TGTGCCAGCAGCCAAGACGGGAGGCTACCAGAAAAACTGTTTTTT
CASSQDGRLPEKLFF
>many|TRBV30|TRBD2|TRBJ2-7
TGTGCCAGCGAGCTAGCGGGAGGCGCCTACGAGCAGTACTTC
CASELAGGAYEQYF
>many|TRBV28|NA|TRBJ2-1
TGTGCCAGCAGTTTGGACGTCGGGAGAAGCAATGAGCAGTTCTTC
CASSLDVGRSNEQFF
>NA|TRBV4-3|TRBD1|TRBJ1-3
TGCGCCAGCAGCCAAGATAGGGGGCTGGGAAACACCATATATTTT
CASSQDRGLGNTIYF
>many|TRBV2|NA|TRBJ2-7
TGTGCCAGCAGTGGACAGGGAGGTGCCTACGAGCAGTACTTC
CASSGQGGAYEQYF
>many|TRBV28|NA|TRBJ2-7
TGTGCCAGCAGAACCCCCCGACCCTCCTACGAGCAGTACTTC
CASRTPRPSYEQYF